The clone carrying this T cell receptor beta chain was detected ten times or more. Its antigen is not known. V was shortened by 4 bases and J by 2 bases, with 12 bases between the two germline ends. The germline V gene has CDR1 SEHNR and CDR2 FQNEAQ (reference sequence). The CDR3 loop spans 15 amino acids. This specimen comes from a study of identical twins. The study, taken as a whole, reports: Memory repertoires lacked the insertion deficit that abundant cord blood beta clonotypes showed. Out-of-frame alpha sequences common to twins were enriched for low generation probability.

Healthy Caucasian individuals made up all the donors. Unique molecular identifiers were present on cDNA, and template switching added a universal primer site. MiXCR, run by TCRdb on the 5' RACE reads, gives a single entry per CDR3 protein. The data hold 200,000 to 300,000 distinct CDR3 sequences, with 8% to 11% observed a single time. J is TRBJ2-1 and V is TRBV7-9, with D unresolved. The material sequenced was memory T cells sorted from blood. The TCR sequence derives from a man in his fifties in good health. CDR3 nucleotides: TGTGCCAGCAGCTCCTTTTCAAGGCCCTACAATGAGCAGTTCTTC. This translates into CASSSFSRPYNEQFF.